One and the same sample provided the 5 T cell receptor beta chains below, sequenced in a study of cytomegalovirus exposure and HLA in healthy donors. The PCR ran on 60 Vbeta and 13 Jbeta primers. TCRdb keeps only in-frame clones here, not all; method: immunoSEQ multiplex PCR. This table has 200,000 or so clones, 75% to 85% appearing once. Sequencing was carried out using PBMCs. The receptors were sampled from a woman aged 18-29 years in good health and CMV-seropositive.

The chain employs TRBV2 and TRBJ1-6; D is ambiguous. Germline loops: CDR1 SNHLY, CDR2 FYNNEI. This CDR3 spans 13 amino acids. Between the trimmed V and J ends, which lost 11 bases and 1 base, there was a span of 9 bases. CDR3 nucleotide sequence: TGTGCCGGCCAATCTTCCTATAATTCACCCCTCCACTTT. It specifies CAGQSSYNSPLHF. Supplemented by reference TRBV2 and TRBJ1-6, the full variable domain reads EPEVTQTPSHQVTQMGQEVILRCVPISNHLYFYWYRQILGQKVEFLVSFYNNEISEKSEIFDDQFSVERPDGSNFTLKIRSTKLEDSAMYFCAGQSSYNSPLHFGNGTRLTVT.

The chain couples TRBV6-5 to TRBJ2-2; 14 bases align to TRBD2. Germline V lookup: CDR1 MNHEY, CDR2 SVGAGI. This CDR3 contains 16 residues. The J segment lost 7 bases and the V segment lost 2 bases, leaving 3 bases of the junction unmatched. The CDR3 bases are TGTGCCAGCAGTTACGGGACTAGCGGGGGAGTCGGGGAGCTGTTTTTT. Amino acid sequence: CASSYGTSGGVGELFF.

The V gene is TRBV19, the J gene TRBJ2-7, with D perhaps matching TRBD1 (5 bases). Germline assignment: CDR1 LNHDA and CDR2 SQIVND (reference sequence). This CDR3 region has 13 residues. Trimming removed 3 bases from V and 0 bases from J, with 6 bases in between. For the CDR3, the DNA is TGTGCCAGTAGTATTCAGGGCTCCTACGAGCAGTACTTC. Residues: CASSIQGSYEQYF.

This chain uses TRBV4-2 with TRBJ1-1; D is uncertain. Trimming removed 1 base from V and 10 bases from J, with 22 bases in between. Germline V CDR1 and CDR2: LGHNA, YNFKEQ. The CDR3 is 16 residues long. The CDR3 DNA is TGTGCCAGCAGCCAAGCCGAGAGGGCCATACAGTGGGGAGCTTTCTTT. This translates into CASSQAERAIQWGAFF.

The chain recombines TRBV7-8 with TRBJ2-2, with a weak D call TRBD1 (5 bases). Germline V gene lookup returns CDR1 SGHVS and CDR2 FQNEAQ. V lost 5 bases and J lost 0, with 10 bases in between. The CDR3 runs to 15 residues. The CDR3 coding sequence is TGTGCCAGCAGCCCCCCGACAGCGAACACCGGGGAGCTGTTTTTT. It is translated as CASSPPTANTGELFF.